The rows below give T cell receptor beta chains drawn from one sample of a study of blood T cell repertoires in COVID-19. Produced via immunoSEQ multiplex PCR; TCRdb's table is partial and in-frame only. Among more than 300,000 clones, 80% to 90% were seen once, and the ten largest hold about 10%. The specimen was peripheral blood. These receptors originate from a woman aged 25 to 45 with COVID-19, enrolled during active disease. CDR3s include the opening cysteine and the closing phenylalanine or tryptophan. D genes are given only for firm matches. Part of the rows lack a size; the others show once, few, many or a class for expanded clones.

clone size: NA; D gene: NA; V gene: TRBV27; J gene: TRBJ2-2; CDR3 protein: CASSLSSNTGELFF; CDR3 DNA: TGTGCCAGCAGTTTATCCTCGAACACCGGGGAGCTGTTTTTT
clone size: NA; D gene: NA; V gene: TRBV3-1/TRBV3-2; J gene: TRBJ1-5; CDR3 protein: CASSQTGHSVRPQHF; CDR3 DNA: TGTGCCAGCAGCCAAACGGGACATTCGGTAAGGCCCCAGCATTTT
clone size: NA; D gene: TRBD2; V gene: TRBV10-2; J gene: TRBJ2-5; CDR3 protein: CASSEFSGRSQETQYF; CDR3 DNA: TGCGCCAGCAGTGAATTTAGCGGGAGATCTCAAGAGACCCAGTACTTC
clone size: NA; D gene: NA; V gene: TRBV7-2; J gene: TRBJ2-7; CDR3 protein: CASSRVPYEQYF; CDR3 DNA: TGTGCCAGCAGCCGCGTCCCCTACGAGCAGTACTTC
clone size: NA; D gene: TRBD2; V gene: TRBV11-2; J gene: TRBJ2-7; CDR3 protein: CASSPRYAGGRHEQYF; CDR3 DNA: TGTGCCAGCAGCCCCCGTTACGCGGGAGGGCGCCACGAGCAGTACTTC
clone size: NA; D gene: TRBD1; V gene: TRBV24-1; J gene: TRBJ2-5; CDR3 protein: CATSDPTGGRETQYF; CDR3 DNA: TGTGCCACCAGTGATCCTACAGGGGGTCGGGAGACCCAGTACTTC
clone size: NA; D gene: NA; V gene: TRBV6-5; J gene: TRBJ2-3; CDR3 protein: CASSYSPSTDTQYF; CDR3 DNA: TGTGCCAGCAGTTACTCCCCGAGCACAGATACGCAGTATTTT
clone size: once; D gene: NA; V gene: TRBV6-5; J gene: TRBJ2-6; CDR3 protein: CASGPVSSGANVLTF; CDR3 DNA: TGTGCCAGCGGGCCGGTTAGCTCTGGGGCCAACGTCCTGACTTTC
clone size: NA; D gene: NA; V gene: TRBV6-2/TRBV6-3; J gene: TRBJ2-3; CDR3 protein: CASSSGQGGLAGVVSTDTQYF; CDR3 DNA: TGTGCCAGCAGTAGCGGACAGGGGGGGCTAGCGGGAGTAGTTTCTACAGATACGCAGTATTTT
clone size: NA; D gene: TRBD1; V gene: TRBV5-1; J gene: TRBJ1-5; CDR3 protein: CASSLGTGGDQPQHF; CDR3 DNA: TGCGCCAGCAGCTTGGGGACAGGGGGCGATCAGCCCCAGCATTTT
clone size: NA; D gene: NA; V gene: TRBV20-1; J gene: TRBJ1-1; CDR3 protein: CSAPLNTEAFF; CDR3 DNA: TGCAGTGCGCCGCTAAACACTGAAGCTTTCTTT
clone size: many; D gene: TRBD2; V gene: TRBV2; J gene: TRBJ2-3; CDR3 protein: CASSRRLSGDYTDTQYF; CDR3 DNA: TGTGCCAGCAGCCGTAGGCTTAGCGGGGACTACACAGATACGCAGTATTTT
clone size: once; D gene: TRBD1; V gene: TRBV6-2/TRBV6-3; J gene: TRBJ1-1; CDR3 protein: CASSYPRDRGVSNTEAFF; CDR3 DNA: TGTGCCAGCAGTTACCCCCGGGACAGGGGAGTTTCGAACACTGAAGCTTTCTTT
clone size: NA; D gene: NA; V gene: TRBV6-1; J gene: TRBJ1-2; CDR3 protein: CASSETNYGYTF; CDR3 DNA: TGTGCCAGCAGTGAGACAAACTATGGCTACACCTTC
clone size: NA; D gene: TRBD1; V gene: TRBV6-5; J gene: TRBJ2-7; CDR3 protein: CATGDRDEQYF; CDR3 DNA: TGTGCCACTGGGGACAGGGACGAGCAGTACTTC
clone size: NA; D gene: TRBD1; V gene: TRBV29-1; J gene: TRBJ2-5; CDR3 protein: CSVGQGSLTQYF; CDR3 DNA: TGCAGCGTCGGACAGGGCAGCCTGACCCAGTACTTC
clone size: once; D gene: NA; V gene: TRBV11-2; J gene: TRBJ2-1; CDR3 protein: CASSYRGGYNEQFF; CDR3 DNA: TGTGCCAGCAGCTACAGGGGGGGATACAATGAGCAGTTCTTC
clone size: NA; D gene: TRBD2; V gene: TRBV3-1/TRBV3-2; J gene: TRBJ2-2; CDR3 protein: CASSLRYPLSGGTGELFF; CDR3 DNA: TGTGCCAGCAGCCTTCGCTACCCACTAAGCGGGGGCACCGGGGAGCTGTTTTTT
clone size: NA; D gene: NA; V gene: TRBV11-2; J gene: TRBJ2-1; CDR3 protein: CASSPGLGEQFF; CDR3 DNA: TGTGCCAGCAGCCCAGGACTCGGAGAGCAGTTCTTC
clone size: NA; D gene: TRBD1; V gene: TRBV13; J gene: TRBJ1-2; CDR3 protein: CASSLGTGQGAYGYTF; CDR3 DNA: TGTGCCAGCAGCTTAGGGACCGGACAGGGGGCCTATGGCTACACCTTC
clone size: large; D gene: NA; V gene: TRBV9; J gene: TRBJ2-1; CDR3 protein: CASGSGEQFF; CDR3 DNA: TGTGCCAGCGGAAGCGGAGAGCAGTTCTTC
clone size: NA; D gene: NA; V gene: TRBV30; J gene: TRBJ2-7; CDR3 protein: CAWSSDFAYEQYF; CDR3 DNA: TGTGCCTGGAGCTCGGACTTCGCCTACGAGCAGTACTTC
clone size: NA; D gene: TRBD1; V gene: TRBV4-1; J gene: TRBJ1-2; CDR3 protein: CASSQTDRDRYGYTF; CDR3 DNA: TGCGCCAGCAGCCAAACGGACAGGGACCGGTATGGCTACACCTTC
clone size: NA; D gene: NA; V gene: TRBV18; J gene: TRBJ2-3; CDR3 protein: CASTRQADTQYF; CDR3 DNA: TGTGCCAGCACCCGACAGGCAGATACGCAGTATTTT
clone size: NA; D gene: TRBD2; V gene: TRBV15; J gene: TRBJ2-7; CDR3 protein: CATSRLSGRGREQYF; CDR3 DNA: TGTGCCACCAGCAGATTAAGCGGGAGAGGCAGAGAACAGTACTTC